This TCR beta chain is from a study of CD8 T cells in ankylosing spondylitis. Study-wide points: There was a TCR beta motif, made of several highly homologous variants, that appeared characteristic of ankylosing spondylitis blood.

From the 5' RACE reads, TCRdb called clonotypes with MiXCR, one entry per CDR3 protein. The sample gives about 420,000 distinct CDR3 sequences, around 24% of which show up once; about 16% is in the top ten. This clonotype was seen repeatedly, ten times or more. Its target is unknown. This receptor was obtained from a male donor with ankylosing spondylitis. The sample taken for sequencing was blood, either unsorted or a sorted T cell fraction (not recorded which).

CDR3 nucleotides: TGTGCCAGCAAGGAGGCACGACACACCGGGGAGCTGTTTTTT. It specifies CASKEARHTGELFF. This rearrangement joins TRBV12-3 or TRBV12-4 to TRBJ2-2; possible D gene TRBD2, 5 bases. Trimming took off 7 bases at V and 3 bases at J, with 12 bases between the two ends. This CDR3 is built from 14 residues.